This TCR beta chain was observed in a study of T-cell memory formation after mild COVID-19 (dated by TCRdb to the early 2020s). Describing the broader study: Most TCR sequence clusters were specific to one of the two donors. In a couple of donors, T-cell clones that expanded and contracted after mild COVID-19 were tracked by sequencing TCRalpha and TCRbeta repertoires over time. The cohort was made up of two young adult volunteers, one female and one male, who were previously healthy. What the work shows at the level of the full study, not this receptor alone: The detection of some responding clones in pre-infection memory suggests that pre-existing cross-reactive memory T cells joined the SARS-CoV-2 response. The second-wave clones that peaked on day 37 were not confirmed to be SARS-CoV-2 specific. Clones that contracted from day 15 to 85 showed balanced CD4/CD8 phenotypes, whereas a second wave of clones that expanded from day 15 to 37 leaned towards CD4+. Only two mild cases were covered by the study, and larger cohorts that include severe cases with pre-infection samples were considered necessary. Contracting CD4+ clones were located mainly in the CM and EM memory subsets, whereas CD8+ clones were found to be enriched in EMRA.

This clonotype has a handful of counts. It has no known antigen specificity. Base qualities are not recorded, but no much larger clone differs from it by a single base. TCRdb shows the sequencer as Illumina NovaSeq 6000. Using 5'RACE with constant-segment primers, TCRalpha and TCRbeta cDNA libraries were constructed, with sample barcodes and unique molecular identifiers added in the process. RNA was extracted from every sample with Trizol reagent. Libraries were amplified in two PCR steps, with a second sample barcode and Illumina TruSeq adapters added in the second step. Libraries were sequenced on an Illumina NovaSeq with 2 x 150 bp paired-end reads. In the source study's methods: Demultiplexing of reads and collapsing into UMI-guided consensus sequences were performed with migec v1.2.7. With mixcr v2.1.11, UMI consensuses were aligned to TRA and TRB V and J templates and assembled into clonotypes. Expanded or contracted clonotypes were those called significant by both edgeR and NoisET, with noise models trained on biological replicates. For edgeR calls, the cutoffs were a false discovery rate-adjusted p below 0.01 and a log2 fold-change threshold of 1. PCA with hierarchical clustering of max-normalized trajectories of the 1000 most abundant clonotypes was used as exploratory dynamics analysis. Separately sequenced CD4+ and CD8+ repertoires were used to assign a CD4 or CD8 phenotype to each responding clone. TCRdb reprocessing: public reads trimmed at Q25 with fastp, clones called with MiXCR, in-frame beta chains kept. Rows with one shared CDR3 protein collapse into an entry with the most common genes and DNA. TCRdb, not the original authors, processed these V and J calls. This sample comprises approximately 230,000 distinct CDR3 sequences, 16% of them detected only once. The ten largest make up about 4% of the sample.

Ficoll-Paque density gradient centrifugation was the method used to isolate PBMCs. The V end loses 6 bases and the J end loses 1 base, and a stretch of 12 bases separates them. CDR1 MNHEY and CDR2 SVGEGT were looked up in the germline V gene. Spanning cysteine to phenylalanine, the CDR3 consists of 14 amino acids. The sequence is cut down to CDR3 DNA, 42 bases in frame from base 1. The rearranged segments are TRBV6-2 or TRBV6-3 and TRBJ2-5; TRBD2 is possibly the D segment (5 matching bases). The sample was PBMCs or a T cell subset sorted from them (not recorded which). The TCR was taken from a man younger than 30 who had mild COVID-19 (a few samples of this study predate the infection). The sample titles of this study are shuffled in the database, so cell type and time point are left out; the donor was told from shared clones. The CDR3 sequence is CASRSQAGQETQYF. The sequenced DNA: TGTGCCAGCAGATCTCAGGCGGGCCAAGAGACCCAGTACTTC.